This TCR beta chain came from a study of beta chain features in type 1 diabetes. Study-level points and caveats: Shorter TCRB CDR3s, moderately but significantly so, marked every one of the four CD4+ subsets in Type 1 diabetes patients. There were fewer insertions and more deletions at the VDJ junctions of type 1 diabetes patients.

As every portion of the isolated RNA was reverse transcribed, the sequencing read expressed TCRB transcripts. Clones were read by immunoSEQ multiplex PCR, and TCRdb kept only the in-frame ones, dropping some. The data contain roughly 51,000 clones, around 53% of them singletons. The V end lost 1 base, the J end lost 8 bases, and 12 bases lay between the germline ends. The CDR3 has 13 amino acids. The germline V gene encodes CDR1 SGHNT and CDR2 YYREEE (reference sequence). Comment on this clone: Its antigen is still unknown.

Sequenced: Tregs from blood. The TCR originated in a woman in her thirties or forties with type 1 diabetes. The J gene is TRBJ1-1, the V gene TRBV5-4, with D uncertain. The CDR3 sequence is CASSLTEAGEAFF. In DNA, the CDR3 is TGTGCCAGCAGCTTGACGGAGGCCGGAGAAGCTTTCTTT.